The 5 T cell receptor beta chains given below trace back to one sample, sequenced in a study of graft-versus-host responses after intestinal transplantation. Measured with immunoSEQ multiplex PCR; TCRdb has only the in-frame clones, and not every one. The sample lists 30,000 to 45,000 clones, 85% to 95% seen once, with approximately 20% in the top ten. These receptors' targets are unknown. Specimen: unstimulated CD8+ T cells sorted from spleen or lymph node cells, collected before transplant. All receptors derive from a human donor who was the organ donor for an intestinal transplant.

The V call is TRBV15, the J call TRBJ2-7, with a tentative D call TRBD2 (6 bases). Germline CDR1 and CDR2: LNHNV and YYDKDF (reference sequence). The CDR3 runs 13 residues. Trimming stripped 6 bases from V and 2 bases from J, with 11 bases between. DNA of the CDR3: TGTGCCACCAGTCCCGCGGGGCCCTACGAGCAGTACTTC. Amino acid sequence: CATSPAGPYEQYF.

This sequence joins TRBV4-1 and TRBJ2-5; D is uncertain. The CDR3 runs 12 residues. Trimming took off 0 bases at V and 2 bases at J, with 1 base between the two ends. Germline CDR1 reads MGHRA; CDR2 reads YSYEKL. The CDR3 DNA is TGCGCCAGCAGCCAAGATCAAGAGACCCAGTACTTC. It is translated as CASSQDQETQYF.

The V and J genes are TRBV27 and TRBJ2-3; D unclear. The CDR3 is 12 amino acids. V dropped 2 bases and J dropped 2 bases, with 2 bases sitting between them. Per germline, CDR1 MNHEY and CDR2 SMNVEV (reference sequence). CDR3 sequence reads: CASSLTTDTQYF. The CDR3 DNA reads as TGTGCCAGCAGTTTAACCACAGATACGCAGTATTTT.

This clone appeared once. This rearrangement joins TRBV28 to TRBJ2-7, with D hard to call. The germline V gene encodes CDR1 MDHEN and CDR2 SYDVKM. The CDR3 is made up of 15 amino acids. The germline V and J ends were trimmed by 5 bases and 5 bases, with 19 bases remaining between them. The chain's CDR3 is CASSDTLVGPHEQYF. CDR3 nucleotide sequence: TGTGCCAGCAGTGATACCCTGGTCGGGCCCCACGAGCAGTACTTC.

This chain links TRBV4-2 with TRBJ2-7, with 9 nucleotides matching TRBD1. Germline V CDR1 and CDR2: LGHNA, YNFKEQ. The CDR3 consists of 15 residues. V gave up 3 bases and J gave up 4 bases; unmatched junction bases: 7. CDR3 amino acids: CASSQNRDRVYEQYF. DNA of the CDR3: TGTGCCAGCAGCCAGAACCGGGACAGGGTGTACGAGCAGTACTTC.